This is a list of T cell receptor beta chains from one sample in a study of T cell repertoires in aging, cancer and after chemotherapy. One entry per CDR3 protein, called by TCRdb with MiXCR from the multiplex PCR reads. The table has more than 5,000 distinct CDR3 sequences, around 33% seen once. Sequencing input: blood. The receptors stem from a human donor with a blood cancer. The CDR3 runs from the conserved cysteine through the conserved F or W. D genes are given only for firm matches. The size of a clone is reported for some rows only, either as once, few or many, or as a class for expanded clones.

v_gene: TRBV7-9; len: 12; abundance: -; d_gene: -; j_gene: TRBJ2-5; CDR3aa: CASTPWIETQYF; CDR3nt: TGTGCCAGCACCCCTTGGATTGAGACCCAGTACTTC
v_gene: TRBV30; len: 18; abundance: few; d_gene: -; j_gene: TRBJ1-6; CDR3aa: CAWSHRLVLGPSNSPLHF; CDR3nt: TGTGCCTGGAGCCACCGTCTCGTCCTCGGCCCTAGTAATTCACCCCTCCACTTT
v_gene: TRBV7-2; len: 15; abundance: -; d_gene: -; j_gene: TRBJ1-1; CDR3aa: CASSVRRPGNTEAFF; CDR3nt: TGTGCCAGCAGCGTCAGACGCCCTGGTAACACTGAAGCTTTCTTT
v_gene: TRBV7-9; len: 16; abundance: few; d_gene: -; j_gene: TRBJ1-6; CDR3aa: CASSLGGSSYNSPLHF; CDR3nt: TGTGCCAGCAGCTTAGGAGGGAGTTCCTATAATTCACCCCTCCACTTT
v_gene: TRBV12-3/TRBV12-4; len: 12; abundance: medium-sized; d_gene: -; j_gene: TRBJ2-7; CDR3aa: CASTKSGYEQYF; CDR3nt: TGTGCCAGCACCAAATCCGGCTACGAGCAGTACTTC
v_gene: TRBV7-2; len: 13; abundance: -; d_gene: TRBD2; j_gene: TRBJ2-7; CDR3aa: CASGRESGYEQYF; CDR3nt: TGTGCCAGCGGGCGGGAGTCCGGGTACGAGCAGTACTTC
v_gene: TRBV5-5; len: 15; abundance: -; d_gene: -; j_gene: TRBJ2-3; CDR3aa: CASSFRTDTADTQYF; CDR3nt: TGTGCCAGCAGCTTCAGGACAGACACCGCAGATACGCAGTATTTT
v_gene: TRBV13; len: 15; abundance: medium-sized; d_gene: TRBD2; j_gene: TRBJ2-3; CDR3aa: CASSHASGGTDTQYF; CDR3nt: TGTGCCAGCAGCCACGCTAGCGGGGGTACAGATACGCAGTATTTT
v_gene: TRBV20-1; len: 13; abundance: -; d_gene: -; j_gene: TRBJ2-2; CDR3aa: CSARDPSTGELFF; CDR3nt: TGCAGTGCTAGAGATCCGAGCACCGGGGAGCTGTTTTTT
v_gene: TRBV5-4; len: 14; abundance: few; d_gene: TRBD1; j_gene: TRBJ2-7; CDR3aa: CASSSPNRGSEQYF; CDR3nt: TGTGCCAGCAGCTCTCCAAACAGGGGGAGCGAGCAGTACTTC
v_gene: TRBV19; len: 14; abundance: few; d_gene: -; j_gene: TRBJ1-5; CDR3aa: CASRDEGGGQPQHF; CDR3nt: TGTGCCAGTAGGGATGAGGGGGGAGGACAGCCCCAGCATTTT
v_gene: TRBV27; len: 17; abundance: few; d_gene: -; j_gene: TRBJ1-4; CDR3aa: CASSLVGQGGENEKLFF; CDR3nt: TGTGCCAGCAGTTTAGTGGGGCAGGGAGGGGAAAATGAAAAACTGTTTTTT
v_gene: TRBV5-6; len: 17; abundance: -; d_gene: -; j_gene: TRBJ1-2; CDR3aa: CASSFAGTIGPNYGYTF; CDR3nt: TGCGCCAGCAGCTTTGCCGGGACAATAGGACCTAACTATGGCTACACCTTC
v_gene: TRBV6-5; len: 16; abundance: medium-sized; d_gene: -; j_gene: TRBJ2-2; CDR3aa: CASRRTATGLAGELFF; CDR3nt: TGTGCCAGCAGACGGACGGCAACAGGTTTAGCCGGGGAGCTGTTTTTT
v_gene: TRBV19; len: 15; abundance: -; d_gene: -; j_gene: TRBJ1-5; CDR3aa: CASSTSREGNQPQHF; CDR3nt: TGTGCCAGTAGTACCAGCAGGGAGGGCAATCAGCCCCAGCATTTT
v_gene: TRBV20-1; len: 13; abundance: -; d_gene: -; j_gene: TRBJ2-3; CDR3aa: CSARWGRADTQYF; CDR3nt: TGCAGTGCCAGATGGGGAAGAGCAGATACGCAGTATTTT
v_gene: TRBV5-6; len: 15; abundance: -; d_gene: -; j_gene: TRBJ1-5; CDR3aa: CASSLARVLDQPQHF; CDR3nt: TGTGCCAGCAGCTTGGCCAGAGTACTCGATCAGCCCCAGCATTTT
v_gene: TRBV19; len: 18; abundance: -; d_gene: -; j_gene: TRBJ1-5; CDR3aa: CASSIEGNLWGREGPQHF; CDR3nt: TGTGCCAGTAGTATAGAAGGGAACCTTTGGGGGCGGGAAGGGCCCCAGCATTTT
v_gene: TRBV12-3/TRBV12-4; len: 15; abundance: -; d_gene: -; j_gene: TRBJ2-4; CDR3aa: CASSSGVLAKNIQYF; CDR3nt: TGTGCCAGCAGTTCTGGGGTCTTAGCCAAAAACATTCAGTACTTC
v_gene: TRBV6-2/TRBV6-3; len: 17; abundance: few; d_gene: TRBD1; j_gene: TRBJ2-6; CDR3aa: CASSSATGGLGANVLTF; CDR3nt: TGTGCCAGCAGTAGCGCTACAGGGGGTTTGGGGGCCAACGTCCTGACTTTC
v_gene: TRBV19; len: 14; abundance: -; d_gene: -; j_gene: TRBJ1-6; CDR3aa: CASRTGYHNSPLHF; CDR3nt: TGTGCCAGTAGGACGGGGTACCATAATTCACCCCTCCACTTT
v_gene: TRBV7-6; len: 13; abundance: -; d_gene: -; j_gene: TRBJ2-1; CDR3aa: CASSLGTANEQFF; CDR3nt: TGTGCCAGCAGCTTAGGGACAGCCAATGAGCAGTTCTTC
v_gene: TRBV12-3/TRBV12-4; len: 12; abundance: medium-sized; d_gene: -; j_gene: TRBJ2-1; CDR3aa: CASSLGWGEQFF; CDR3nt: TGTGCCAGCAGTCTGGGCTGGGGTGAGCAGTTCTTC
v_gene: TRBV6-2/TRBV6-3; len: 11; abundance: -; d_gene: -; j_gene: TRBJ1-1; CDR3aa: CASSYWGEAFF; CDR3nt: TGTGCCAGCAGTTACTGGGGGGAAGCTTTCTTT
v_gene: TRBV7-6; len: 15; abundance: once; d_gene: TRBD2; j_gene: TRBJ2-5; CDR3aa: CASGSSGRAGETQYF; CDR3nt: TGTGCCAGCGGTTCTAGCGGGAGGGCCGGGGAGACCCAGTACTTC
v_gene: TRBV28; len: 14; abundance: -; d_gene: -; j_gene: TRBJ1-6; CDR3aa: CASSTNRDSSPLHF; CDR3nt: TGTGCCAGCAGTACCAACAGGGACTCTTCACCCCTCCACTTT
v_gene: TRBV18; len: 16; abundance: few; d_gene: -; j_gene: TRBJ2-7; CDR3aa: CASSPKRSIFSYEQYF; CDR3nt: TGTGCCAGCTCACCGAAGCGGAGTATTTTCTCCTACGAGCAGTACTTC
v_gene: TRBV6-2/TRBV6-3; len: 15; abundance: few; d_gene: TRBD1; j_gene: TRBJ2-3; CDR3aa: CATRNRGFRTDTQYF; CDR3nt: TGTGCCACCCGCAACAGGGGGTTCCGCACAGATACGCAGTATTTT
v_gene: TRBV12-3/TRBV12-4; len: 15; abundance: few; d_gene: -; j_gene: TRBJ2-5; CDR3aa: CASSPSGRVGRTQYF; CDR3nt: TGTGCCAGCAGTCCCTCGGGACGCGTTGGTCGTACCCAGTACTTC
v_gene: TRBV29-1; len: 12; abundance: medium-sized; d_gene: -; j_gene: TRBJ2-7; CDR3aa: CSASPDNYEQYF; CDR3nt: TGCAGCGCCTCCCCCGACAACTACGAGCAGTACTTC
v_gene: TRBV6-1; len: 13; abundance: -; d_gene: -; j_gene: TRBJ2-7; CDR3aa: CASSVYDYGEQYF; CDR3nt: TGTGCCAGCAGTGTGTACGACTATGGTGAGCAGTACTTC
v_gene: TRBV7-2; len: 13; abundance: -; d_gene: -; j_gene: TRBJ2-2; CDR3aa: CASINDWGGELFF; CDR3nt: TGTGCCAGCATCAATGACTGGGGCGGGGAGCTGTTTTTT
v_gene: TRBV19; len: 16; abundance: -; d_gene: TRBD2; j_gene: TRBJ2-3; CDR3aa: CASSISSGGLSDTQYF; CDR3nt: TGTGCCAGTAGTATATCCAGCGGGGGGTTATCAGATACGCAGTATTTT
v_gene: TRBV13; len: 13; abundance: medium-sized; d_gene: -; j_gene: TRBJ2-3; CDR3aa: CASSLRGTDTQYF; CDR3nt: TGTGCCAGCAGCTTAAGAGGGACAGATACGCAGTATTTT
v_gene: TRBV28; len: 15; abundance: -; d_gene: -; j_gene: TRBJ2-7; CDR3aa: CASTLGVWGNYEQYF; CDR3nt: TGTGCCAGCACCCTGGGTGTGTGGGGAAACTACGAGCAGTACTTC
v_gene: TRBV6-5; len: 13; abundance: -; d_gene: -; j_gene: TRBJ1-5; CDR3aa: CASSRNPNQPQHF; CDR3nt: TGTGCCAGCAGCCGCAACCCCAATCAGCCCCAGCATTTT
v_gene: TRBV20-1; len: 14; abundance: -; d_gene: -; j_gene: TRBJ1-1; CDR3aa: CSARLTGPNTEAFF; CDR3nt: TGCAGTGCCCGGCTGACAGGACCGAACACTGAAGCTTTCTTT
v_gene: TRBV4-2; len: 14; abundance: -; d_gene: TRBD1; j_gene: TRBJ2-2; CDR3aa: CASSQTGGRSELFF; CDR3nt: TGTGCCAGCAGCCAGACAGGGGGAAGGAGCGAGCTGTTTTTT
v_gene: TRBV5-1; len: 15; abundance: few; d_gene: -; j_gene: TRBJ2-2; CDR3aa: CASSPSRQNTGELFF; CDR3nt: TGCGCCAGCAGCCCCTCCCGGCAGAACACCGGGGAGCTGTTTTTT
v_gene: TRBV6-5; len: 15; abundance: -; d_gene: TRBD2; j_gene: TRBJ2-7; CDR3aa: CASSRTSGRAWEQYF; CDR3nt: TGTGCCAGCAGTCGGACTAGCGGGAGGGCTTGGGAGCAGTACTTC
v_gene: TRBV6-1; len: 13; abundance: few; d_gene: -; j_gene: TRBJ2-7; CDR3aa: CASSHTRTSEQYF; CDR3nt: TGTGCCAGCAGTCACACTAGGACGAGTGAGCAGTACTTC
v_gene: TRBV15; len: 17; abundance: few; d_gene: TRBD2; j_gene: TRBJ2-1; CDR3aa: CATRREVAGVIDNEQFF; CDR3nt: TGTGCCACCCGACGGGAGGTAGCGGGCGTGATAGACAATGAGCAGTTCTTC